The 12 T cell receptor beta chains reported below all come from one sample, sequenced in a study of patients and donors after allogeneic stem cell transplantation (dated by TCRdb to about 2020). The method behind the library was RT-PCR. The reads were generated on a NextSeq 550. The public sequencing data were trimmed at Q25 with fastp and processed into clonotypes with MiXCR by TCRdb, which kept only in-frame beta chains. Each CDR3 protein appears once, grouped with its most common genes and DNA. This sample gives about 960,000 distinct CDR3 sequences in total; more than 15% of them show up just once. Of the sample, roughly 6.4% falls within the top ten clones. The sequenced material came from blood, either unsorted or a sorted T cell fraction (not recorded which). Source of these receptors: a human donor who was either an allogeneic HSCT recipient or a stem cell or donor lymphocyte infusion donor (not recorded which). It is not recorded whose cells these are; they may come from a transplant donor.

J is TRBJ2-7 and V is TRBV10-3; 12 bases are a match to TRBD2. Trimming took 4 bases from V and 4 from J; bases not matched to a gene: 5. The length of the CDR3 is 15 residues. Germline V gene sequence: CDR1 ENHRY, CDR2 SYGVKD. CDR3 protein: CAISGTSGKQYEQYF. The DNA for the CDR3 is TGTGCCATCAGTGGGACTAGCGGGAAGCAGTACGAGCAGTACTTC.

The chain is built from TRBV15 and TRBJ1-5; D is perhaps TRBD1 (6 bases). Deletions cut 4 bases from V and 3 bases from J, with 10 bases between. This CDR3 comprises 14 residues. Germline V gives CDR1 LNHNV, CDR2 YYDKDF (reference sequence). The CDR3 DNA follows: TGTGCCACCAGCAACAGGGCAATCAATCAGCCCCAGCATTTT. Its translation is CATSNRAINQPQHF.

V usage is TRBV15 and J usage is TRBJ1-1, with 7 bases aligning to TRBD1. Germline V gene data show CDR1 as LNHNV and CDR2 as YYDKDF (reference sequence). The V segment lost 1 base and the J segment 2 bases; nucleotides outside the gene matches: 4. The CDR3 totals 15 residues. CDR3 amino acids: CATSRGTGLNTEAFF. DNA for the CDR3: TGTGCCACCAGCAGAGGGACAGGCCTAAACACTGAAGCTTTCTTT.

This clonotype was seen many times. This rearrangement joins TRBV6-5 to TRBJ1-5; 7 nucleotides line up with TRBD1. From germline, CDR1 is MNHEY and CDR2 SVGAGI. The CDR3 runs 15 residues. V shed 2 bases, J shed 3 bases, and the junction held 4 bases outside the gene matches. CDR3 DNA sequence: TGTGCCAGCAGTTACAATACAGGGGCCAATCAGCCCCAGCATTTT. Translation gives CASSYNTGANQPQHF.

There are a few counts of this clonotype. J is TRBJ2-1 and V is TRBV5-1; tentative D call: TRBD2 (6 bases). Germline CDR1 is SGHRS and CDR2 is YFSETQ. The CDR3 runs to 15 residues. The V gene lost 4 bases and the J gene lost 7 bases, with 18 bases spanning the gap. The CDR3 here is CASSPPSRAGNEQFF. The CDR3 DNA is TGCGCCAGCAGCCCCCCATCTCGGGCGGGAAATGAGCAGTTCTTC.

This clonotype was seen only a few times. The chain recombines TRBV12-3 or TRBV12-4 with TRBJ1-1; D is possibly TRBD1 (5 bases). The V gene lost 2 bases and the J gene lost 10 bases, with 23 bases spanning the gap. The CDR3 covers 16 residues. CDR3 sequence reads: CASSLTSGTQIFGAFF. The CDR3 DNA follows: TGTGCCAGCAGTTTAACAAGCGGGACCCAAATATTCGGAGCTTTCTTT.

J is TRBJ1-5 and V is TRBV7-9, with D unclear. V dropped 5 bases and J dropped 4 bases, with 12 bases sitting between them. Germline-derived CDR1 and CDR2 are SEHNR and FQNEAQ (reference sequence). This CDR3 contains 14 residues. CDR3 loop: CASSPPEGNQPQHF. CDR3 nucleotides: TGTGCCAGCAGCCCCCCGGAGGGAAATCAGCCCCAGCATTTT.

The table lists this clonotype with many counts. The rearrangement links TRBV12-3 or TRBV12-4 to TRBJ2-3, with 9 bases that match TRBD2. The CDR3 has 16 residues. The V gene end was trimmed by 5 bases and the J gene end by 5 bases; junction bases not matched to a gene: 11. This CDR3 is CASSPPGLAVGDTQYF. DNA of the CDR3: TGTGCCAGCAGTCCCCCGGGACTAGCAGTCGGAGATACGCAGTATTTT.

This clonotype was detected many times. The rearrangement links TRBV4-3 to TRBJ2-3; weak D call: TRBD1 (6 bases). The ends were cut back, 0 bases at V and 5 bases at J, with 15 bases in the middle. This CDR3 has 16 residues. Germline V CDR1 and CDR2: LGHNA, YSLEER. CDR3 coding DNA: TGCGCCAGCAGCCAAGATGGACAGACCCGCCGAGATACGCAGTATTTT. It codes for CASSQDGQTRRDTQYF.

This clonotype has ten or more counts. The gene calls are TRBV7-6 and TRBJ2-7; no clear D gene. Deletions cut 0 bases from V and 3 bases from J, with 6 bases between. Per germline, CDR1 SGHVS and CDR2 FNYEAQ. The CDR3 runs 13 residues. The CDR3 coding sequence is TGTGCCAGCAGCTTAGCGAGAAACTACGAGCAGTACTTC. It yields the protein CASSLARNYEQYF.

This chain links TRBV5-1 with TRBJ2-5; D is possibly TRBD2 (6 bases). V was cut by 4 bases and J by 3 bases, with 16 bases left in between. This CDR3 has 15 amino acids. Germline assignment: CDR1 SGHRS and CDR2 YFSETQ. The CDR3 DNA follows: TGCGCCAGCAGCAAGGACTCGCGGGATAAAGAGACCCAGTACTTC. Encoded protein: CASSKDSRDKETQYF.

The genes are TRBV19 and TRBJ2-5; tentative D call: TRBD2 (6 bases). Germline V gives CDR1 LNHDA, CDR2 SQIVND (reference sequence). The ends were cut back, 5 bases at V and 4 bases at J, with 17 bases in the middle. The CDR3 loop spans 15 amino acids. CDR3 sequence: CASSDAVGGSETQYF. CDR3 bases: TGTGCCAGTAGTGACGCCGTGGGGGGTTCAGAGACCCAGTACTTC.